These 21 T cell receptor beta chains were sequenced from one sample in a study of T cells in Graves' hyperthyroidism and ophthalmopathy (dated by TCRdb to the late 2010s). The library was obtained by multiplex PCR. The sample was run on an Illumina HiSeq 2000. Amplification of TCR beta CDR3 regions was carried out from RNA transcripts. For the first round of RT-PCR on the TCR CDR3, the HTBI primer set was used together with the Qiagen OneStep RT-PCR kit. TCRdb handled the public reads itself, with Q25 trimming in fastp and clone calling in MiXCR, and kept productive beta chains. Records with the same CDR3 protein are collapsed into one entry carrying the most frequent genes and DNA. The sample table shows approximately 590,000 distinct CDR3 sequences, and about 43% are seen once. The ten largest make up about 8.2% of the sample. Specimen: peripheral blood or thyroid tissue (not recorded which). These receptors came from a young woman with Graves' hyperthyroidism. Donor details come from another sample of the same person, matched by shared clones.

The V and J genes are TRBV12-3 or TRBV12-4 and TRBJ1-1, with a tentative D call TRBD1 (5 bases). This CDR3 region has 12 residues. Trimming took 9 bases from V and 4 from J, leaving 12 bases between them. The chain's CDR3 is CASRPTVTEAFF. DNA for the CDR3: TGTGCCAGTCGTCCGACAGTCACTGAAGCTTTCTTT.

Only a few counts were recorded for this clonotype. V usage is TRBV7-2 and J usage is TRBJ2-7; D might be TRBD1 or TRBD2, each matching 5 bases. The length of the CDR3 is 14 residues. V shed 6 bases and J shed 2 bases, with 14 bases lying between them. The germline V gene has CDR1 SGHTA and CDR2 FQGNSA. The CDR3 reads CASSSRGGAYEQYF. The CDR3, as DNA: TGTGCCAGCAGTTCACGGGGCGGAGCCTACGAGCAGTACTTC.

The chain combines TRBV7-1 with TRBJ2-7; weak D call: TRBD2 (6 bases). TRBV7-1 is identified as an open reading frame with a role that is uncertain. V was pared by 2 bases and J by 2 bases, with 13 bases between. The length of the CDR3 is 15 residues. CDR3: CASSSWGDAPYEQYF. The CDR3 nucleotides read TGTGCCAGCAGCTCATGGGGGGACGCCCCCTACGAGCAGTACTTC.

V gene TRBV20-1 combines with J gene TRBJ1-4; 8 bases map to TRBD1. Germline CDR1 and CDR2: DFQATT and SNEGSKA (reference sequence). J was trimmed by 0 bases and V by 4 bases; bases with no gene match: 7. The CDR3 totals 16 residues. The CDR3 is CSATRGPRATNEKLFF. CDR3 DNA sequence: TGCAGTGCTACCAGGGGGCCTCGTGCAACTAATGAAAAACTGTTTTTT.

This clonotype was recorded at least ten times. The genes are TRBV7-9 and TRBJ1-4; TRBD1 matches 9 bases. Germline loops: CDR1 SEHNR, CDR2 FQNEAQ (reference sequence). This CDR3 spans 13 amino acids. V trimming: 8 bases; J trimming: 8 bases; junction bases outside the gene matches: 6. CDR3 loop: CASRDRVGEKLFF. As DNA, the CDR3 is TGTGCCAGCCGGGACAGGGTGGGAGAAAAACTGTTTTTT.

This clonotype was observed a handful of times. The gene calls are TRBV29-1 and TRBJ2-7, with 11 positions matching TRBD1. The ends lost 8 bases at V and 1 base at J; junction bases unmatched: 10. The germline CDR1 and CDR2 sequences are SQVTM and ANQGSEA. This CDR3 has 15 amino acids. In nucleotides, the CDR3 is TGCAGCCACCACCACCGGGACAGGGGGTCCTACGAGCAGTACTTC. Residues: CSHHHRDRGSYEQYF.

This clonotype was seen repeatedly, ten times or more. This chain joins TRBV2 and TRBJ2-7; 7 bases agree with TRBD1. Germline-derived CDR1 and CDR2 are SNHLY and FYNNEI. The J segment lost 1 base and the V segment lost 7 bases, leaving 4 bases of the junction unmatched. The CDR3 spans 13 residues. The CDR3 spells CASTDRESYEQYF. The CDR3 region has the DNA TGTGCCAGCACTGACAGGGAATCCTACGAGCAGTACTTC.

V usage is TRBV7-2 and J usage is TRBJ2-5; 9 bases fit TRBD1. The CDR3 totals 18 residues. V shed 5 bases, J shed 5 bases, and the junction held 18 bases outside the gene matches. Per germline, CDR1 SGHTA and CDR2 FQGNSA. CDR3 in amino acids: CASSVGTGLRRAGETQYF. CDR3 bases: TGTGCCAGCAGCGTAGGGACAGGGCTAAGGAGGGCGGGGGAGACCCAGTACTTC. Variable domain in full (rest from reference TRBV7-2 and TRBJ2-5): GAGVSQSPSNKVTEKGKDVELRCDPISGHTALYWYRQSLGQGLEFLIYFQGNSAPDKSGLPSDRFSAERTGGSVSTLTIQRTQQEDSAVYLCASSVGTGLRRAGETQYFGPGTRLLVL.

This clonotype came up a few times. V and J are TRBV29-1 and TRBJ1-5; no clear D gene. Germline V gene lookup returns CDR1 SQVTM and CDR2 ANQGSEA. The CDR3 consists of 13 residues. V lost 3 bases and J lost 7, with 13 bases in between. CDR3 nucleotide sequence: TGCAGCGTTGAGACTAAGAAGAACCAGCCCCAGCATTTT. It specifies CSVETKKNQPQHF.

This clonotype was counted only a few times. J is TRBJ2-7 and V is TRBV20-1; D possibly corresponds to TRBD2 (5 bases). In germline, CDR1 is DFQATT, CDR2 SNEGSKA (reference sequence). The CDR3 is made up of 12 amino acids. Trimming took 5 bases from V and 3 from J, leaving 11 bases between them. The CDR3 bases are TGCAGTGCTTGTCGGACTGGCTACGAGCAGTACTTC. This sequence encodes CSACRTGYEQYF.

CDR3 DNA: TGTGCCAGCAGCTTGGGGACTAGCGGGAGTGATACGCAGTATTTT. This codes for CASSLGTSGSDTQYF. J is TRBJ2-3 and V is TRBV5-4; 13 bases are shared with TRBD2. The length of the CDR3 is 15 residues. V gave up 0 bases and J gave up 6 bases; unmatched junction bases: 1. The germline CDR1 and CDR2 sequences are SGHNT and YYREEE (reference sequence).

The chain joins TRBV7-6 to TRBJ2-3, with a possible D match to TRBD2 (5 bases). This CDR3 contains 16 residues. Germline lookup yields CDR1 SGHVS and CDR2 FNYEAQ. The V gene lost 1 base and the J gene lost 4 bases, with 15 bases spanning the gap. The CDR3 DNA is TGTGCCAGCAGCTTAGTATCCAGCGGAGTTGCAGATACGCAGTATTTT. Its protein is CASSLVSSGVADTQYF.

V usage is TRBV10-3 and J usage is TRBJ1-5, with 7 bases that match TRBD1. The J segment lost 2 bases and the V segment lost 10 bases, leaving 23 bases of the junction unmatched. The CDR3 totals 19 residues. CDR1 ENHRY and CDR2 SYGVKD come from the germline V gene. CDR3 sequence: CATKAPGPGNTGGNQPQHF. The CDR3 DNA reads TGTGCCACCAAAGCACCAGGGCCTGGAAACACAGGGGGCAATCAGCCCCAGCATTTT.

The CDR3, as DNA: TGTGCCACCAGGGATGAAAAACTGTTTTTT. This sequence encodes CATRDEKLFF. The chain recombines TRBV7-8 with TRBJ1-4; D possibly corresponds to TRBD1 (5 bases). Looked up from germline, CDR1 is SGHVS and CDR2 is FQNEAQ. Trimming pared 10 bases from V and 6 bases from J, leaving 6 bases between. The CDR3 is 10 amino acids.

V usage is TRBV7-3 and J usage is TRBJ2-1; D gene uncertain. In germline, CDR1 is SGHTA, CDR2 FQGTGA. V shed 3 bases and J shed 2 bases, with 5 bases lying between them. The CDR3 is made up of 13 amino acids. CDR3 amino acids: CASSLLAYNEQFF. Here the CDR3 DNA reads TGTGCCAGCAGCTTGCTAGCCTACAATGAGCAGTTCTTC.

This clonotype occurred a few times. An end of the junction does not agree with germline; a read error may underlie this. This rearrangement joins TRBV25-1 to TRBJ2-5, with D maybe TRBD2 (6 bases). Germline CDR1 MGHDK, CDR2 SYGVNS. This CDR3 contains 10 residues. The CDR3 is CASSAGRKFF. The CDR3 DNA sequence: TGTGCCAGCAGCGCGGGACGGAAGTTCTTC.

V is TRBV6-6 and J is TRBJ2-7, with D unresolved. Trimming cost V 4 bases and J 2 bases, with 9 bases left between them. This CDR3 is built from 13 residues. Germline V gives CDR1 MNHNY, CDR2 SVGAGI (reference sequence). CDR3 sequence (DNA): TGTGCCAGCAGTTCCCTTTCCGCCTACGAGCAGTACTTC. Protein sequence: CASSSLSAYEQYF.

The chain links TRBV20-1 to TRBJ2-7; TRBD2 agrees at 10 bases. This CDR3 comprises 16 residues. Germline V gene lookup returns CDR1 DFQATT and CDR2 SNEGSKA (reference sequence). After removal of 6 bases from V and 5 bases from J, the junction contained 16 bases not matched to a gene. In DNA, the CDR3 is TGCAGTGCCCTAAGCGGGAGGGCCGAGGATAGCGACGAGCAGTACTTC. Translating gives CSALSGRAEDSDEQYF.

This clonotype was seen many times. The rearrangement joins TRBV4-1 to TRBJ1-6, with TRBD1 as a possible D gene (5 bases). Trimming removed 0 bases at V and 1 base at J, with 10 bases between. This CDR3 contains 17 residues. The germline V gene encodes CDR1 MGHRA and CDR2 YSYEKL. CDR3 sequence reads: CASSQEGVVSYNSPLHF. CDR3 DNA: TGCGCCAGCAGCCAAGAGGGGGTTGTTTCCTATAATTCACCCCTCCACTTT.

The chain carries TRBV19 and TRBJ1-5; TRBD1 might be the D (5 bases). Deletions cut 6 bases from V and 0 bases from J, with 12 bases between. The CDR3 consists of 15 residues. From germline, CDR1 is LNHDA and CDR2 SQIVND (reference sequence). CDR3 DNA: TGTGCCAGTAGACAGGTACCTAATAGCAATCAGCCCCAGCATTTT. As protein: CASRQVPNSNQPQHF.

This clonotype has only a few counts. CDR3 amino acids: CASSLGQVTGYTF. Written as DNA, the CDR3 is TGTGCCAGCAGCTTGGGACAGGTTACGGGCTACACCTTC. The V and J genes are TRBV7-8 and TRBJ1-2; the match to TRBD1 covers 8 bases. V shed 3 bases and J 8 bases; nucleotides not matched to a gene: 5. The germline gives CDR1 SGHVS, CDR2 FQNEAQ. This CDR3 region has 13 residues.